This TCR beta chain was sequenced for a study of T cells in Graves' hyperthyroidism and ophthalmopathy. Per the germline V gene, CDR1 is SGHRS and CDR2 is YFSETQ. The CDR3 extends over 14 amino acids. Trimming removed 0 bases from V and 5 bases from J, with 8 bases in between. Amplified TCR beta CDR3 regions came from RNA transcripts. The primer set for the first-round RT-PCR of the TCR CDR3 was HTBI. TCRdb reanalysed the multiplex PCR reads using MiXCR and keeps one entry per CDR3 protein. Among 550,000 to 650,000 distinct CDR3 sequences, 14% were seen once, and the ten largest hold roughly 13%. This clonotype came up many times. Its antigen is undetermined. Findings and limits, study-wide: The model made its ophthalmopathy prediction, and onset followed a median approximately 6.5 months later.

The sample was blood. This TCR derives from a woman in her thirties or forties with Graves' hyperthyroidism. The V call is TRBV5-1, the J call TRBJ1-4; D gene uncertain. The CDR3 loop reads CASSLVAGNEKLFF. In nucleotides, the CDR3 is TGCGCCAGCAGCTTGGTGGCCGGGAATGAAAAACTGTTTTTT.